One sample yielded the 19 T cell receptor beta chains listed below, sequenced in a study of T cells in Graves' hyperthyroidism and ophthalmopathy. What was amplified from RNA transcripts were TCR beta CDR3 regions. A first-round RT-PCR of the TCR CDR3 used the HTBI primer set. In TCRdb, the multiplex PCR reads were re-called with MiXCR into one record per CDR3 protein. In the table there are about 690,000 distinct CDR3 sequences, around a sixth of which are singletons. Sequences were obtained from blood. These receptors all come from a man aged 45-60 years with Graves' hyperthyroidism.

A few counts support this clonotype. The rearrangement joins TRBV7-6 to TRBJ2-5; 8 positions agree with TRBD2. V lost 1 base and J lost 5; bases outside the gene matches: 0. CDR3 length equals 13 residues. The V gene's germline CDR1 is SGHVS and CDR2 FNYEAQ. DNA for the CDR3: TGTGCCAGCAGCTTAGGACTAGCGGAGACCCAGTACTTC. Amino acid sequence: CASSLGLAETQYF. The complete variable domain, with remaining parts taken from reference TRBV7-6 and TRBJ2-5, reads GAGVSQSPRYKVTKRGQDVALRCDPISGHVSLYWYRQALGQGPEFLTYFNYEAQQDKSGLPNDRFSAERPEGSISTLTIQRTEQRDSAMYRCASSLGLAETQYFGPGTRLLVL.

This chain connects TRBV4-1 to TRBJ2-5; perhaps TRBD1 as D (6 bases). The V and J ends lost 1 base and 1 base respectively, with 13 bases between them. Looked up from germline, CDR1 is MGHRA and CDR2 is YSYEKL. The CDR3 spans 16 residues. The DNA for the CDR3 is TGCGCCAGCAGCCAAGTATTCAGGGGTCCCCAAGAGACCCAGTACTTC. Translating gives CASSQVFRGPQETQYF.

This clonotype was seen a handful of times. This chain connects TRBV9 to TRBJ2-3; D uncertain. The germline V and J ends were trimmed by 0 bases and 2 bases, with 10 bases remaining between them. The CDR3 is 15 residues long. Germline V gene sequence: CDR1 SGDLS, CDR2 YYNGEE. CDR3 bases: TGTGCCAGCAGCGTAGGGGTGGGAATCACAGATACGCAGTATTTT. Translation: CASSVGVGITDTQYF. The variable domain in full, with the rest retrieved from reference TRBV9 and TRBJ2-3, is DSGVTQTPKHLITATGQRVTLRCSPRSGDLSVYWYQQSLDQGLQFLIQYYNGEERAKGNILERFSAQQFPDLHSELNLSSLELGDSALYFCASSVGVGITDTQYFGPGTRLTVL.

In this sample, this clonotype turned up many times. V gene TRBV28 combines with J gene TRBJ1-3; weak D call: TRBD1 (5 bases). The germline V gene encodes CDR1 MDHEN and CDR2 SYDVKM. The CDR3 has 15 amino acids. The V end was cut by 5 bases, the J end by 2 bases, with 13 bases between. The CDR3 sequence is CASSPGTATGNTIYF. The CDR3 DNA is TGTGCCAGCAGTCCAGGGACCGCGACTGGAAACACCATATATTTT.

With respect to this clonotype: At one end the junction does not follow the germline gene, possibly because of a read error. The chain couples TRBV30 to TRBJ2-6, with D possibly TRBD1 on 6 matching bases. This CDR3 spans 17 amino acids. Germline V gene data show CDR1 as GTSNPN and CDR2 as SVGIG (reference sequence). The CDR3 DNA is TGTGCCTGGAGTGTAGGACAGAAACTCTCTGGGGCCAACGTTCTGACTTTC. It is translated as CAWSVGQKLSGANVLTF.

This clonotype was recorded many times. This sequence joins TRBV28 and TRBJ2-7; D possibly uses TRBD1 or TRBD2 (7 bases each). Trimming took 5 bases from V and 3 from J, leaving 23 bases between them. This CDR3 contains 17 residues. Germline CDR1 and CDR2: MDHEN and SYDVKM. The CDR3 DNA reads as TGTGCCAGCAGTACGCCTTTGAGGGGGCGGGGGAGCTACGAGCAGTACTTC. Translating it yields CASSTPLRGRGSYEQYF.

V usage is TRBV6-5 and J usage is TRBJ2-3; D is unclear. The J call may be faulty, since TRBJ1-5 better matches the DNA end. The CDR3 loop spans 16 amino acids. The germline V gene encodes CDR1 MNHEY and CDR2 SVGAGI. The CDR3 coding sequence is TGTGCCAGCAGTTATCGGGAGCGTTATAGCACAGATACGCAGCATTTT. It translates to CASSYRERYSTDTQHF.

In this sample, this clonotype turned up many times. CDR3 nucleotide sequence: TGTGCCAGCAGGCCCCTAGCGGGAGGCACAGATACGCAGTATTTT. It specifies CASRPLAGGTDTQYF. The chain links TRBV27 to TRBJ2-3; 10 bases map to TRBD2. CDR1 and CDR2 (germline): MNHEY, SMNVEV (reference sequence). CDR3 length: 15 residues. The trim removed 6 bases at V and 1 base at J, leaving 4 bases unmatched.

The rearrangement joins TRBV9 to TRBJ1-4; 8 nucleotides agree with TRBD1. The V segment lost 5 bases and the J segment 8 bases; nucleotides outside the gene matches: 5. This CDR3 is built from 13 residues. In germline, CDR1 is SGDLS, CDR2 YYNGEE. Here the CDR3 reads CASSARDREKLFF. The DNA for the CDR3 is TGTGCCAGCAGTGCCCGGGACAGGGAAAAACTGTTTTTT.

This clonotype has a handful of counts. V gene TRBV2 combines with J gene TRBJ2-7, with TRBD1 identical over 11 bases. J gave up 2 bases and V 2 bases, and 2 bases lay outside the gene matches. The CDR3 consists of 15 residues. CDR1 and CDR2 (germline): SNHLY, FYNNEI. CDR3 residues: CASSEWGQGAYEQYF. In nucleotides, the CDR3 is TGTGCCAGCAGTGAATGGGGACAGGGGGCCTACGAGCAGTACTTC.

This sequence joins TRBV6-1 and TRBJ2-2, with 14 nucleotides matching TRBD2. In germline, CDR1 is MNHNS, CDR2 SASEGT. The CDR3 runs 16 residues. Trimming cost V 11 bases and J 4 bases; bases outside gene matches: 9. CDR3 residues: CAARGTSGSVTGELFF. As DNA, the CDR3 is TGTGCCGCCCGAGGGACTAGCGGGAGTGTCACCGGGGAGCTGTTTTTT.

The table lists this clonotype with a count of one. A much larger clone lies one base from this, so it may be a read error. The chain links TRBV3-1 to TRBJ1-4; maybe TRBD1 (5 bases). Trimming took 4 bases from V and 8 from J, leaving 14 bases between them. Germline values: CDR1 LGHDT, CDR2 YNNKEL (reference sequence). CDR3 length: 14 amino acids. Here the CDR3 reads CASSPRTGTEKLFF. The CDR3, as DNA: TGTGCCAGCAGCCCAAGGACGGGGACGGAAAAACTGTTTTTT.

This clonotype was seen at least ten times. V and J are TRBV11-2 and TRBJ2-5; 7 bases line up with TRBD1. The CDR3 runs 17 residues. Germline assignment: CDR1 SGHAT and CDR2 FQNNGV. The J segment lost 1 base and the V segment lost 1 base, leaving 9 bases of the junction unmatched. The CDR3 is CASSLGTGRAVQETQYF. CDR3 DNA sequence: TGTGCCAGCAGCTTAGGGACAGGCCGCGCCGTCCAAGAGACCCAGTACTTC.

This clonotype was picked up a small number of times. V is TRBV12-3 or TRBV12-4 and J is TRBJ2-1; D tentatively fits TRBD1 or TRBD2 (6 bases each). The CDR3 runs 16 residues. V was clipped by 0 bases and J by 6 bases, with 15 bases between them. DNA of the CDR3: TGTGCCAGCAGTTTAGCGCTCTGGGGGGCCTTCAATGAGCAGTTCTTC. Translating gives CASSLALWGAFNEQFF.

This clonotype showed up just a few times. The chain is built from TRBV6-2 or TRBV6-3 and TRBJ1-5; D gene uncertain. V lost 8 bases to trimming and J lost 5 bases, with 10 bases between them. CDR1 is MNHEY and CDR2 is SVGEGT in the germline V gene. This CDR3 contains 12 residues. CDR3 sequence (DNA): TGTGCCAGCGGGCCAGATTATCAGCCCCAGCATTTT. Translated, it gives CASGPDYQPQHF.

This clonotype occurred many times. The chain uses TRBV12-3 or TRBV12-4 and TRBJ2-7; 11 nucleotides agree with TRBD2. The CDR3 is 15 amino acids. The ends lost 4 bases at V and 7 bases at J; junction bases unmatched: 9. CDR3: CASSSVAGGLEEQYF. The CDR3 nucleotides are TGTGCCAGCAGTTCAGTAGCGGGAGGGCTTGAAGAGCAGTACTTC.

In regard to this clonotype: Relative to the germline gene, one junction end is altered; a read error may explain this. This chain connects TRBV6-1 to TRBJ1-2, with D unresolved. CDR1 and CDR2 from the germline V gene are MNHNS and SASEGT. The CDR3 has 14 amino acids. Written as DNA, the CDR3 is TGTACCAGCAGTGAGGACGGCACCAACTATGGCTACACCTTC. Translated, it gives CTSSEDGTNYGYTF.

The V gene is TRBV11-3, the J gene TRBJ2-1, with 10 positions matching TRBD2. Trimming took 5 bases from V and 10 from J; bases not matched to a gene: 11. The CDR3 length is 15 residues. Germline V gene data show CDR1 as SGHNT and CDR2 as YENEEA. The CDR3 nucleotides read TGTGCCAGCAGCATAAGGACTAGCGGAACGGGGGAGCAGTTCTTC. Its protein is CASSIRTSGTGEQFF.

This clonotype was seen at least ten times. J is TRBJ1-2 and V is TRBV30; a weak D match, TRBD1 (5 bases). Looked up from germline, CDR1 is GTSNPN and CDR2 is SVGIG (reference sequence). V was clipped by 2 bases and J by 2 bases, with 12 bases between them. The length of the CDR3 is 14 residues. In DNA form, the CDR3 reads TGTGCCTGGAGTAGTACAGGAGCAAACTATGGCTACACCTTC. As protein: CAWSSTGANYGYTF.